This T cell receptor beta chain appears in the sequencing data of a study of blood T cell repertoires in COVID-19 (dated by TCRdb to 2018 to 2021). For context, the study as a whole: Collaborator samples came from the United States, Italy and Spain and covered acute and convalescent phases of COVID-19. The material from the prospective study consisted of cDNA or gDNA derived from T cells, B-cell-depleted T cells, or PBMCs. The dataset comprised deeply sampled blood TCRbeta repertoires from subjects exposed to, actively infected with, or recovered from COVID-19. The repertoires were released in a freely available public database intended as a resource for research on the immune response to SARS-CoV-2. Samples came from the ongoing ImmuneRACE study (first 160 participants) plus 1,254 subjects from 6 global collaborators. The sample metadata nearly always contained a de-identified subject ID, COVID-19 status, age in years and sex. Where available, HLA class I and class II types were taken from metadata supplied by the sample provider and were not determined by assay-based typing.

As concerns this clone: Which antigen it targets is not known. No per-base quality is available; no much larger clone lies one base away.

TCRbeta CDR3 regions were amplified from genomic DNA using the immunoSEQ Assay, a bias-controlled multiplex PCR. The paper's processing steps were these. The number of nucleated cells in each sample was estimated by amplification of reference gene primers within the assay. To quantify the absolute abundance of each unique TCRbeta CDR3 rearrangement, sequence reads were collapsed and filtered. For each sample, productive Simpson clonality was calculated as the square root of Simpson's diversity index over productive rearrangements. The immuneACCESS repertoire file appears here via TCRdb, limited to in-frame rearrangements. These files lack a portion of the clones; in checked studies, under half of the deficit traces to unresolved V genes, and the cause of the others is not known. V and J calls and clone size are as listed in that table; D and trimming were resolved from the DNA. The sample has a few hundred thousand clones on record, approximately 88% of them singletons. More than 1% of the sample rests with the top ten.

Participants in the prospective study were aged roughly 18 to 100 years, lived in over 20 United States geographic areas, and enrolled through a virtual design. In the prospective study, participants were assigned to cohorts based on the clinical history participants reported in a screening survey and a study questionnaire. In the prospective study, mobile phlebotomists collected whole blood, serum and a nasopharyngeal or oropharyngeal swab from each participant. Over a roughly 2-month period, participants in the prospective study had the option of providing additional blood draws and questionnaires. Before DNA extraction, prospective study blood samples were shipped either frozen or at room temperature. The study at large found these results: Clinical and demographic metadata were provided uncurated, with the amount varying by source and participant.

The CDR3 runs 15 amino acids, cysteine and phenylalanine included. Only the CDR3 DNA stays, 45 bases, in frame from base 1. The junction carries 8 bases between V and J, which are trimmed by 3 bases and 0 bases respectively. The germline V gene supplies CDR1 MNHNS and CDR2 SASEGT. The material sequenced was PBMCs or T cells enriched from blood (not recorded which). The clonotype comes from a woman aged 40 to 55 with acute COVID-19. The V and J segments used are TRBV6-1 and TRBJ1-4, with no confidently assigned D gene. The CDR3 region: CASSELVTTNEKLFF. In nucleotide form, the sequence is TGTGCCAGCAGTGAGTTAGTTACAACTAATGAAAAACTGTTTTTT.